This TCR beta chain was profiled in a study of cytomegalovirus exposure and HLA in healthy donors. This CDR3 is built from 14 residues. The V gene end was trimmed by 4 bases and the J gene end by 3 bases; junction bases not matched to a gene: 3. The germline V gene has CDR1 ENHRY and CDR2 SYGVKD. Profiling relied on immunoSEQ multiplex PCR, and the TCRdb table lists in-frame clones only, not all of them. This sample has roughly 250,000 clones, with around 87% found just once. This rearrangement joins TRBV10-3 to TRBJ2-7, with 10 bases fitting TRBD1. The sample was PBMCs. The sequence was collected from a man in his late teens or twenties in good health and CMV-seronegative. The CDR3 DNA reads TGTGCCATCAGTGGCGGGACAGGGGTCTACGAGCAGTACTTC. Translation: CAISGGTGVYEQYF.